This T cell receptor beta chain was identified during a study of cytomegalovirus exposure and HLA in healthy donors. CDR1 and CDR2 (germline): ENHRY, SYGVKD. V lost 3 bases, J lost 3 bases, and 12 bases lay in between. CDR3 length: 15 residues. Profiling relied on immunoSEQ multiplex PCR, and the TCRdb table lists in-frame clones only, not all of them. The sample records around 140,000 clones, 75% to 90% being singletons. This TCR derives from a woman aged 18-35 years in good health and CMV-seronegative. Sequenced sample: PBMCs. The chain has TRBV10-3 and TRBJ1-5; perhaps TRBD1 as D (6 bases). The CDR3 nucleotides are TGTGCCATCAGTGATGGGGGCAGGGTCAATCAGCCCCAGCATTTT. Translation: CAISDGGRVNQPQHF.